Below, 26 T cell receptor beta chains from the same sample are listed, as sequenced in a study of T cell changes during pregnancy in multiple sclerosis. The repertoire was sequenced with immunoSEQ multiplex PCR; TCRdb's copy has only in-frame clones and lacks some. Of tens of thousands of clones in the sample, over 90% were seen once. Sequencing was performed on CD8+ T cells from peripheral blood mononuclear cells, taken in the third trimester of pregnancy. Every receptor here comes from a female donor with multiple sclerosis, enrolled in a pregnancy study.

V and J are TRBV9 and TRBJ1-1; no definite D call. V dropped 2 bases and J dropped 3 bases, with 11 bases sitting between them. CDR3 length: 14 amino acids. Per germline, CDR1 SGDLS and CDR2 YYNGEE. CDR3 DNA sequence: TGTGCCAGCAGCGTTGATGCTGCGGACACTGAAGCTTTCTTT. The encoded protein is CASSVDAADTEAFF.

This sequence joins TRBV28 and TRBJ2-1; 9 nucleotides match TRBD2. The CDR3 loop spans 15 amino acids. The V gene end was trimmed by 3 bases and the J gene end by 4 bases; junction bases not matched to a gene: 4. Germline values: CDR1 MDHEN, CDR2 SYDVKM. This chain's CDR3 is CASSFIAGGYNEQFF. The CDR3 DNA follows: TGTGCCAGCAGTTTTATCGCGGGAGGGTACAATGAGCAGTTCTTC.

V gene TRBV19 combines with J gene TRBJ1-2, with 10 bases matching TRBD1. CDR3 length equals 17 residues. In germline, CDR1 is LNHDA, CDR2 SQIVND (reference sequence). The V segment lost 5 bases and the J segment 2 bases; nucleotides outside the gene matches: 11. The chain's CDR3 is CASSLSLGQGRNYGYTF. The CDR3 coding sequence is TGTGCCAGTAGTCTAAGCCTGGGACAGGGGAGGAACTATGGCTACACCTTC.

The chain couples TRBV4-1 to TRBJ2-7, with D unresolved. The germline CDR1 and CDR2 sequences are MGHRA and YSYEKL. The CDR3 spans 12 residues. Trimming removed 4 bases from V and 4 bases from J, with 8 bases in between. CDR3 loop: CASSLLSYEQYF. The CDR3 DNA follows: TGCGCCAGCAGCCTACTTTCTTACGAGCAGTACTTC.

This sequence joins TRBV4-1 and TRBJ2-4, with D possibly being TRBD2 (5 bases). The CDR3 totals 15 residues. Germline V CDR1 and CDR2: MGHRA, YSYEKL. Trimming removed 3 bases from V and 2 bases from J, with 11 bases in between. This CDR3 is CASSQIGVSKNIQYF. CDR3 bases: TGCGCCAGCAGCCAGATCGGGGTCTCCAAAAACATTCAGTACTTC.

The chain has TRBV7-9 and TRBJ2-3, with TRBD2 matching over 13 bases. V lost 5 bases, J lost 5 bases, and 13 bases stayed unmatched. CDR1 is SEHNR, CDR2 FQNEAQ, per germline (reference sequence). This CDR3 contains 18 residues. The chain's CDR3 is CASSPQGTSGNKGDTQYF. CDR3 DNA: TGTGCCAGCAGCCCCCAGGGGACTAGCGGGAACAAGGGAGATACGCAGTATTTT.

The chain joins TRBV6-6 to TRBJ2-3; D ambiguous. V was trimmed by 4 bases and J by 1 base, leaving 6 bases between them. Germline assignment: CDR1 MNHNY and CDR2 SVGAGI (reference sequence). CDR3 length: 13 amino acids. CDR3 in DNA: TGTGCCAGCAGTTCGCCGGGCACAGATACGCAGTATTTT. Encoded protein: CASSSPGTDTQYF.

V is TRBV4-1 and J is TRBJ2-1, with 8 bases identical to TRBD2. This CDR3 region has 17 residues. After removal of 5 bases from V and 3 bases from J, the junction contained 12 bases not matched to a gene. Per the germline V gene, CDR1 is MGHRA and CDR2 is YSYEKL. CDR3 sequence: CASSGSSGPSFYNEQFF. The CDR3 bases are TGCGCCAGCAGCGGTTCTAGCGGGCCCTCATTCTACAATGAGCAGTTCTTC.

CDR3 in amino acids: CASSGGPNTEAFF. The DNA for the CDR3 is TGTGCCAGCAGCGGCGGCCCGAACACTGAAGCTTTCTTT. The chain recombines TRBV5-4 with TRBJ1-1; no firm D call. CDR3 length equals 13 residues. V was shortened by 4 bases and J by 1 base, with 8 bases between the two germline ends. Germline V gene data show CDR1 as SGHNT and CDR2 as YYREEE (reference sequence).

The chain carries TRBV7-9 and TRBJ1-5; 7 nucleotides match TRBD1. The germline V gene encodes CDR1 SEHNR and CDR2 FQNEAQ (reference sequence). This CDR3 contains 16 residues. V gave up 10 bases and J gave up 4 bases; unmatched junction bases: 16. The CDR3 region is CATSTWTGPENQPQHF. In DNA form, the CDR3 reads TGTGCCACCTCAACCTGGACAGGCCCGGAAAATCAGCCCCAGCATTTT.

This chain uses TRBV7-9 with TRBJ1-2; D may be TRBD1 (6 bases). CDR3 length: 16 amino acids. Deletions cut 0 bases from V and 0 bases from J, with 11 bases between. Germline lookup yields CDR1 SEHNR and CDR2 FQNEAQ (reference sequence). The CDR3 loop reads CASSLAGAEANYGYTF. The CDR3 DNA is TGTGCCAGCAGCTTAGCGGGGGCAGAAGCTAACTATGGCTACACCTTC.

The J gene is TRBJ2-1, the V gene TRBV5-5, with TRBD2 matching 12 bases. This CDR3 has 14 amino acids. V trimming: 2 bases; J trimming: 8 bases; junction bases outside the gene matches: 2. Germline values: CDR1 SGHKS, CDR2 YYEKEE (reference sequence). The CDR3 nucleotides are TGTGCCAGCAGCTTCCTAGCGGGAGGGGATGAGCAGTTCTTC. Translating gives CASSFLAGGDEQFF. Supplemented by reference TRBV5-5 and TRBJ2-1, the full variable domain reads DAGVTQSPTHLIKTRGQQVTLRCSPISGHKSVSWYQQVLGQGPQFIFQYYEKEERGRGNFPDRFSARQFPNYSSELNVNALLLGDSALYLCASSFLAGGDEQFFGPGTRLTVL.

The chain couples TRBV7-9 to TRBJ2-7; 10 bases fit TRBD2. V gave up 6 bases and J gave up 1 base; unmatched junction bases: 3. CDR1 and CDR2 (germline): SEHNR, FQNEAQ (reference sequence). The CDR3 spans 14 residues. CDR3 sequence (DNA): TGTGCCAGCAGGGATAGCGGGAGGTCCTACGAGCAGTACTTC. Translation gives CASRDSGRSYEQYF. Filled out from reference TRBV7-9 and TRBJ2-7, the complete variable domain reads DTGVSQNPRHKITKRGQNVTFRCDPISEHNRLYWYRQTLGQGPEFLTYFQNEAQLEKSRLLSDRFSAERPKGSFSTLEIQRTEQGDSAMYLCASRDSGRSYEQYFGPGTRLTVT.

The chain joins TRBV9 to TRBJ2-1, with D possibly being TRBD1 (6 bases). The CDR3 covers 13 residues. Per the germline V gene, CDR1 is SGDLS and CDR2 is YYNGEE. The V end was cut by 3 bases, the J end by 6 bases, with 10 bases between. The CDR3 loop is CASSARQVNEQFF. The CDR3, as DNA: TGTGCCAGCAGCGCCAGACAGGTCAATGAGCAGTTCTTC. Full variable domain (outside the CDR3, taken from reference TRBV9 and TRBJ2-1): DSGVTQTPKHLITATGQRVTLRCSPRSGDLSVYWYQQSLDQGLQFLIQYYNGEERAKGNILERFSAQQFPDLHSELNLSSLELGDSALYFCASSARQVNEQFFGPGTRLTVL.

V usage is TRBV19 and J usage is TRBJ2-5, with D perhaps TRBD2 (5 bases). V lost 4 bases and J lost 4, with 13 bases in between. Per the germline V gene, CDR1 is LNHDA and CDR2 is SQIVND (reference sequence). This CDR3 spans 14 amino acids. The CDR3 DNA follows: TGTGCCAGTAGTACCCCTCAAGGGAGAGAGACCCAGTACTTC. Its translation is CASSTPQGRETQYF.

The chain uses TRBV9 and TRBJ2-1; 7 bases align to TRBD2. Germline CDR1 and CDR2: SGDLS and YYNGEE. The CDR3 sequence is 15 residues long. Trimming cost V 6 bases and J 8 bases; bases outside gene matches: 14. In nucleotides, the CDR3 is TGTGCCAGCAACGAACGGACTAGAGAAAGAGATGAGCAGTTCTTC. This translates into CASNERTRERDEQFF.

This clone was detected only a few times. The chain combines TRBV19 with TRBJ2-1; D is undetermined. Trimming took off 5 bases at V and 5 bases at J, with 16 bases between the two ends. This CDR3 is built from 15 residues. Germline CDR1 LNHDA, CDR2 SQIVND (reference sequence). The CDR3 DNA reads TGTGCCAGTAGTTCACCTACCCTGCCGGACAATGAGCAGTTCTTC. Its translation: CASSSPTLPDNEQFF.

V gene TRBV6-5 combines with J gene TRBJ2-1; 8 bases are shared with TRBD2. The CDR3 has 12 residues. Germline assignment: CDR1 MNHEY and CDR2 SVGAGI. J was trimmed by 9 bases and V by 5 bases; bases with no gene match: 3. CDR3 DNA: TGTGCCAGCAGTGGACTAGCCGGTGAGCAGTTCTTC. It encodes CASSGLAGEQFF.

The J gene is TRBJ2-1, the V gene TRBV14, with 9 bases aligning to TRBD2. The trim removed 4 bases at V and 2 bases at J, leaving 6 bases unmatched. CDR1 SGHDN and CDR2 FVKESK come from the germline V gene. CDR3 size: 16 residues. The CDR3: CASSPLTSGPYNEQFF. DNA of the CDR3: TGTGCCAGCAGCCCGCTCACTAGCGGGCCCTACAATGAGCAGTTCTTC.

The chain uses TRBV9 and TRBJ1-1; 7 bases line up with TRBD1. The CDR3 has 12 amino acids. Germline CDR1 SGDLS, CDR2 YYNGEE. With 3 bases clipped from V and 4 bases from J, the junction kept 0 bases outside the gene matches. Here the CDR3 reads CASSAGGTEAFF. CDR3 sequence (DNA): TGTGCCAGCAGCGCAGGGGGCACTGAAGCTTTCTTT.

The rearrangement joins TRBV6-4 to TRBJ1-5, with D uncertain. Per germline, CDR1 MRHNA and CDR2 SNTAGT. The ends were cut back, 5 bases at V and 0 bases at J, with 17 bases in the middle. The CDR3 has 17 residues. The DNA for the CDR3 is TGTGCCAGCAGTCGGCAGGTATCGATTTATAGCAATCAGCCCCAGCATTTT. Protein: CASSRQVSIYSNQPQHF.

This chain connects TRBV10-3 to TRBJ2-7, with 11 bases matching TRBD2. There are 15 residues in the CDR3. Germline CDR1 reads ENHRY; CDR2 reads SYGVKD. Trimming cost V 2 bases and J 4 bases; bases outside gene matches: 4. CDR3 protein: CAISERTSGSYEQYF. In nucleotides, the CDR3 is TGTGCCATCAGTGAGAGAACTAGCGGGAGTTACGAGCAGTACTTC.

The chain is built from TRBV12-5 and TRBJ2-2; 9 bases line up with TRBD2. Germline V CDR1 and CDR2: LGHNT, FRNRAP. The ends lost 0 bases at V and 7 bases at J; junction bases unmatched: 6. The CDR3 is 16 amino acids. In nucleotides, the CDR3 is TGTGCTAGTGGTTTGGTAAAGTCAGCGGGAGGCGGGGAGCTGTTTTTT. Translating gives CASGLVKSAGGGELFF.

The chain is built from TRBV15 and TRBJ2-1; 7 bases fit TRBD1. From germline, CDR1 is LNHNV and CDR2 YYDKDF (reference sequence). V gave up 4 bases and J gave up 0 bases; unmatched junction bases: 6. This CDR3 spans 16 amino acids. CDR3 sequence: CATSTRDRGSYNEQFF. The DNA of the CDR3 is TGTGCCACCAGCACCCGGGACAGAGGCTCCTACAATGAGCAGTTCTTC.

This chain links TRBV19 with TRBJ2-7; D is uncertain. The germline CDR1 and CDR2 sequences are LNHDA and SQIVND (reference sequence). The CDR3 runs to 14 residues. The ends were cut back, 1 base at V and 2 bases at J, with 9 bases in the middle. CDR3 sequence: CASSIGILTYEQYF. DNA for the CDR3: TGTGCCAGTAGTATAGGTATTTTAACCTACGAGCAGTACTTC.

The chain is built from TRBV29-1 and TRBJ2-7, with TRBD1 identical over 7 bases. The CDR3 is made up of 11 amino acids. Trimming at V came to 5 bases and at J to 5 bases, leaving 3 bases not matched to a gene. The germline V gene encodes CDR1 SQVTM and CDR2 ANQGSEA. CDR3 DNA: TGCAGCGTTCGGGACAGCAACGAGCAGTACTTC. Amino acids: CSVRDSNEQYF.